These 3 T cell receptor beta chains share one sample of origin, sequenced in a study of T-cell memory formation after mild COVID-19. Using its own MiXCR run on the 5' RACE reads, TCRdb lists one record per CDR3 protein. The repertoire includes about 390,000 distinct CDR3 sequences, 16% of them detected once, and 20% to 25% sits in the top ten. The specimen sequenced was PBMCs or a T cell subset sorted from them (not recorded which). Receptors were obtained from a man aged 18 to 35 who had mild COVID-19 (a few samples of this study predate the infection). Cell type and time point are not known.

The rearrangement links TRBV7-2 to TRBJ2-1; D call uncertain. The CDR3 covers 13 residues. Trimming shortened V by 5 bases and J by 0 bases, and 5 bases separated the two germline ends. Germline V gene sequence: CDR1 SGHTA, CDR2 FQGNSA. The CDR3 spells CASSGNSYNEQFF. The CDR3 DNA reads TGTGCCAGCAGCGGAAACTCCTACAATGAGCAGTTCTTC.

Here the CDR3 DNA reads TGTGCCAGTAGTCCCGGGACAGGAATTGATGGCTACACCTTC. The encoded protein is CASSPGTGIDGYTF. The chain uses TRBV19 and TRBJ1-2, with 8 positions matching TRBD1. The CDR3 sequence is 14 residues long. Germline V lookup: CDR1 LNHDA, CDR2 SQIVND (reference sequence). The ends lost 5 bases at V and 6 bases at J; junction bases unmatched: 8.

V gene TRBV20-1 combines with J gene TRBJ2-7; D remains unclear. Germline CDR1 and CDR2: DFQATT and SNEGSKA (reference sequence). Trimming removed 7 bases at V and 0 bases at J, with 10 bases between. This CDR3 spans 12 amino acids. In DNA, the CDR3 is TGCAGTGTTGGCAGCCGCTCCTACGAGCAGTACTTC. Translated, it gives CSVGSRSYEQYF.